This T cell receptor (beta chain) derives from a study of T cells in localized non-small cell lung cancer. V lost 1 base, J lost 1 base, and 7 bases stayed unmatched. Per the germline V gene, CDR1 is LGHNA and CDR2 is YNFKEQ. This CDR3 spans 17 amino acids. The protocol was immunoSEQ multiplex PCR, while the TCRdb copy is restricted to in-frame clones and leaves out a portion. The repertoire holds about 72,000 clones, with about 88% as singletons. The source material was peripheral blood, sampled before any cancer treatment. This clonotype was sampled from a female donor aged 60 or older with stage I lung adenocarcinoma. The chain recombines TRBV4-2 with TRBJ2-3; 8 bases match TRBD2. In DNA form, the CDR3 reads TGTGCCAGCAGCCAAGCCCCACGCGGGAGGCGCACAGATACGCAGTATTTT. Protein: CASSQAPRGRRTDTQYF.